The 25 T cell receptor beta chains given below trace back to one sample, sequenced in a study of stem cell transplantation in POMP-related autoinflammatory disease. The table came from immunoSEQ multiplex PCR; TCRdb's copy has only in-frame clones and leaves some out. The data hold roughly 7,000 clones, with roughly 87% observed a single time. Material for sequencing was a CXCR5-defined cell subset from PBMCs. These receptors were obtained from a human donor in good health.

The chain carries TRBV5-1 and TRBJ2-7; TRBD1 agrees at 7 bases. The CDR3 loop spans 14 amino acids. The J segment lost 0 bases and the V segment lost 5 bases, leaving 5 bases of the junction unmatched. Per germline, CDR1 SGHRS and CDR2 YFSETQ. The CDR3 DNA is TGCGCCAGCAGACCATGGACAGGCTCCTACGAGCAGTACTTC. This sequence encodes CASRPWTGSYEQYF.

This clone was counted only a few times. The J gene is TRBJ1-2, the V gene TRBV4-1, with 10 bases fitting TRBD1. Germline CDR1 reads MGHRA; CDR2 reads YSYEKL. V shed 1 base and J 3 bases; nucleotides not matched to a gene: 5. This CDR3 is 16 amino acids long. The CDR3 loop reads CASSQGSGQGYYGYTF. In nucleotides, the CDR3 is TGCGCCAGCAGCCAAGGGTCGGGACAGGGGTACTATGGCTACACCTTC.

The genes are TRBV27 and TRBJ1-5; no firm D call. Germline CDR1 and CDR2: MNHEY and SMNVEV (reference sequence). The CDR3 has 14 amino acids. Trimming cost V 4 bases and J 3 bases, with 10 bases left between them. The CDR3 loop is CASSSGRSNQPQHF. The CDR3 nucleotides read TGTGCCAGCAGTTCAGGACGGTCCAATCAGCCCCAGCATTTT.

V usage is TRBV7-2 and J usage is TRBJ2-1; the match to TRBD2 covers 10 bases. J was trimmed by 7 bases and V by 4 bases; bases with no gene match: 13. Germline CDR1 is SGHTA and CDR2 is FQGNSA. The CDR3 covers 17 residues. This chain's CDR3 is CASSSTRSGGPWNEQFF. CDR3 nucleotides: TGTGCCAGCAGCTCCACCCGTAGCGGGGGGCCCTGGAATGAGCAGTTCTTC.

The chain links TRBV7-3 to TRBJ1-2, with D tentatively TRBD1 (5 bases). This CDR3 is 13 amino acids long. V shed 6 bases and J shed 8 bases, with 16 bases lying between them. Germline loops: CDR1 SGHTA, CDR2 FQGTGA. The CDR3 sequence: CASSPKGDLGYTF. The DNA for the CDR3 is TGTGCCAGCAGTCCCAAAGGGGACTTGGGCTACACCTTC.

The CDR3 DNA follows: TGCGCCAGCAGCTTGGCTGGGGACAGGGTCTACGAGCAGTACTTC. Protein: CASSLAGDRVYEQYF. This sequence joins TRBV5-1 and TRBJ2-7, with TRBD1 matching 9 bases. The CDR3 consists of 15 residues. The ends lost 0 bases at V and 3 bases at J; junction bases unmatched: 4. Germline V gene sequence: CDR1 SGHRS, CDR2 YFSETQ. Full variable domain (remainder filled in from reference TRBV5-1 and TRBJ2-7): KAGVTQTPRYLIKTRGQQVTLSCSPISGHRSVSWYQQTPGQGLQFLFEYFSETQRNKGNFPGRFSGRQFSNSRSEMNVSTLELGDSALYLCASSLAGDRVYEQYFGPGTRLTVT.

The chain uses TRBV6-6 and TRBJ1-2; TRBD1 agrees at 7 bases. V dropped 7 bases and J dropped 2; count of bases not matched to a gene: 13. CDR1 and CDR2 from the germline V gene are MNHNY and SVGAGI (reference sequence). The CDR3 is 16 amino acids. CDR3 DNA: TGTGCCAGCAATCCGCTACCCCCGACAGGGAACTATGGCTACACCTTC. This gives the protein CASNPLPPTGNYGYTF.

V gene TRBV4-2 combines with J gene TRBJ1-1; no firm D call. From germline, CDR1 is LGHNA and CDR2 YNFKEQ. The V end lost 4 bases, the J end lost 5 bases, and 11 bases lay between the germline ends. CDR3 length: 13 residues. The CDR3 nucleotides are TGTGCCAGCAGCCCAGCGGCGGGTACTGAAGCTTTCTTT. Translated, it gives CASSPAAGTEAFF.

This chain uses TRBV6-1 with TRBJ1-6; 7 bases agree with TRBD1. Losses at the gene ends were 8 bases for V and 8 bases for J; bases not matched to a gene: 3. Germline-derived CDR1 and CDR2 are MNHNS and SASEGT. The CDR3 is made up of 12 amino acids. CDR3 in DNA: TGTGCCAGCCGCAGGGGGGATTCACCCCTCCACTTT. Translating gives CASRRGDSPLHF.

In this sample, this clone turned up a few times. The rearrangement joins TRBV19 to TRBJ2-5, with D tentatively TRBD2 (5 bases). Trimming pared 1 base from V and 3 bases from J, leaving 9 bases between. Germline V gives CDR1 LNHDA, CDR2 SQIVND (reference sequence). The CDR3 has 14 residues. CDR3 DNA sequence: TGTGCCAGTAGTATAGCTTTCGGGGAAGAGACCCAGTACTTC. Protein: CASSIAFGEETQYF.

Relative to its sample, this clone is large. This chain links TRBV18 with TRBJ2-1; 15 bases are a match to TRBD2. Germline CDR1 and CDR2: KGHSH and LQKENI. J was trimmed by 0 bases and V by 4 bases; bases with no gene match: 10. This CDR3 comprises 20 residues. Here the CDR3 reads CASSRQPGLAGGFSYNEQFF. The CDR3 DNA reads TGTGCCAGCTCACGACAGCCGGGACTAGCGGGGGGATTCTCCTACAATGAGCAGTTCTTC.

The chain employs TRBV2 and TRBJ1-1; D remains ambiguous. Per the germline V gene, CDR1 is SNHLY and CDR2 is FYNNEI. This CDR3 spans 13 amino acids. V gave up 3 bases and J gave up 5 bases, with 10 bases separating them. The CDR3 here is CASSDRMPTEAFF. The DNA for the CDR3 is TGTGCCAGCAGTGATCGCATGCCGACTGAAGCTTTCTTT.

The V gene is TRBV30, the J gene TRBJ2-5; no firm D call. CDR1 and CDR2 (germline): GTSNPN, SVGIG (reference sequence). The CDR3 totals 13 residues. V lost 2 bases and J lost 4, with 11 bases in between. CDR3 coding DNA: TGTGCCTGGAGTTTGGGGTGGGGAGAGACCCAGTACTTC. This gives the protein CAWSLGWGETQYF. Using reference TRBV30 and TRBJ2-5 for the parts outside the CDR3, the full variable domain is SQTIHQWPATLVQPVGSPLSLECTVEGTSNPNLYWYRQAAGRGLQLLFYSVGIGQISSEVPQNLSASRPQDRQFILSSKKLLLSDSGFYLCAWSLGWGETQYFGPGTRLLVL.

The gene calls are TRBV5-5 and TRBJ2-7; no clear D. The CDR3 consists of 12 residues. Germline CDR1 and CDR2: SGHKS and YYEKEE (reference sequence). The V end lost 3 bases, the J end lost 4 bases, and 8 bases lay between the germline ends. CDR3 loop: CASSYSRYEQYF. The CDR3 region has the DNA TGTGCCAGCAGCTACAGCAGATACGAGCAGTACTTC.

The V and J genes are TRBV5-4 and TRBJ1-5; perhaps TRBD1 as D (5 bases). This CDR3 comprises 14 residues. Germline CDR1 and CDR2: SGHNT and YYREEE (reference sequence). Trimming shortened V by 0 bases and J by 6 bases, and 10 bases separated the two germline ends. CDR3 coding DNA: TGTGCCAGCAGCTTGGACCCCGGGGGTCAGCCCCAGCATTTT. Its translation is CASSLDPGGQPQHF.

V usage is TRBV12-5 and J usage is TRBJ2-3; the D gene could be TRBD1 or TRBD2 (6 bases each). With 4 bases removed from V and 9 bases from J, the gap between germline ends came to 20 bases. Germline V CDR1 and CDR2: LGHNT, FRNRAP. The CDR3 runs 15 residues. The CDR3 reads CASGSSPPAGGTQYF. Written as DNA, the CDR3 is TGTGCTAGTGGTTCCTCTCCCCCGGCCGGGGGCACGCAGTATTTT.

The V call is TRBV2, the J call TRBJ1-1; maybe TRBD1 (5 bases). The germline V gene encodes CDR1 SNHLY and CDR2 FYNNEI. Trimming took 7 bases from V and 0 from J, leaving 15 bases between them. This CDR3 is 15 amino acids long. CDR3 DNA: TGTGCCAGCACTCCATACCGGGGGATGAACACTGAAGCTTTCTTT. This gives the protein CASTPYRGMNTEAFF.

The gene calls are TRBV28 and TRBJ2-3; D could derive from TRBD1 or TRBD2 (5 bases each). V gave up 6 bases and J gave up 1 base, with 5 bases separating them. Germline lookup yields CDR1 MDHEN and CDR2 SYDVKM. CDR3 length equals 12 residues. The DNA of the CDR3 is TGTGCCAGCAGGGGGGGCACAGATACGCAGTATTTT. Translated, it gives CASRGGTDTQYF. The full variable domain, completed using reference TRBV28 and TRBJ2-3, is DVKVTQSSRYLVKRTGEKVFLECVQDMDHENMFWYRQDPGLGLRLIYFSYDVKMKEKGDIPEGYSVSREKKERFSLILESASTNQTSMYLCASRGGTDTQYFGPGTRLTVL.

The sample holds a few counts of this clone. This rearrangement joins TRBV2 to TRBJ2-7; no definite D call. This CDR3 contains 13 residues. The germline V gene has CDR1 SNHLY and CDR2 FYNNEI. Trimming removed 4 bases at V and 7 bases at J, with 14 bases between. The CDR3 loop reads CASSGVVPREQYF. The CDR3 coding sequence is TGTGCCAGCAGTGGCGTAGTCCCTAGGGAGCAGTACTTC. Complete variable domain (other parts from reference TRBV2 and TRBJ2-7): EPEVTQTPSHQVTQMGQEVILRCVPISNHLYFYWYRQILGQKVEFLVSFYNNEISEKSEIFDDQFSVERPDGSNFTLKIRSTKLEDSAMYFCASSGVVPREQYFGPGTRLTVT.

The V and J genes are TRBV11-1 and TRBJ2-3; 7 nucleotides line up with TRBD1. The V segment lost 5 bases and the J segment 2 bases; nucleotides outside the gene matches: 7. The germline CDR1 and CDR2 sequences are SGHAT and FQDESV (reference sequence). There are 15 residues in the CDR3. The CDR3, as DNA: TGTGCCAGCAGCCCGACAGGGACCCTCACAGATACGCAGTATTTT. As protein: CASSPTGTLTDTQYF.

The V and J genes are TRBV7-2 and TRBJ2-6; TRBD1 matches 9 bases. This CDR3 region has 19 residues. Germline V lookup: CDR1 SGHTA, CDR2 FQGNSA. V lost 2 bases, J lost 1 base, and 9 bases stayed unmatched. The CDR3 DNA reads as TGTGCCAGCAGCTTAATCCGGGACAGGGTGAGATCTGGGGCCAACGTCCTGACTTTC. As protein: CASSLIRDRVRSGANVLTF.

The J gene is TRBJ1-2, the V gene TRBV19; D not certain. The germline V and J ends were trimmed by 9 bases and 2 bases, with 16 bases remaining between them. The CDR3 has 14 amino acids. Per germline, CDR1 LNHDA and CDR2 SQIVND (reference sequence). The CDR3 region has the DNA TGTGCCAGCCTGGGTACGGCCCCCAACTATGGCTACACCTTC. Protein sequence: CASLGTAPNYGYTF.

This chain connects TRBV27 to TRBJ1-1; TRBD1 might be the D (6 bases). Germline V gene data show CDR1 as MNHEY and CDR2 as SMNVEV (reference sequence). V was trimmed by 4 bases and J by 8 bases, leaving 11 bases between them. The CDR3 is 12 residues long. The CDR3 spells CASSSGGPEAFF. The DNA for the CDR3 is TGTGCCAGCAGTTCCGGGGGGCCCGAAGCTTTCTTT.

The chain couples TRBV4-2 to TRBJ2-7, with TRBD1 as a possible D gene (6 bases). CDR3 length equals 12 residues. The germline V gene has CDR1 LGHNA and CDR2 YNFKEQ. Trimming pared 1 base from V and 6 bases from J, leaving 7 bases between. The CDR3, as DNA: TGTGCCAGCAGCCAAGGGGGGCGCGAGCAGTACTTC. Residues: CASSQGGREQYF.

This rearrangement joins TRBV7-2 to TRBJ2-5; unclear D gene. CDR1 is SGHTA and CDR2 is FQGNSA in the germline V gene. Deletions cut 2 bases from V and 2 bases from J, with 0 bases between. The CDR3 length is 11 residues. This CDR3 is CASSLQETQYF. DNA for the CDR3: TGTGCCAGCAGCTTACAAGAGACCCAGTACTTC.